Here is one TCR beta chain with its context. The sample comes from a study of blood T cell repertoires in COVID-19. At the level of the study: Material from acute and convalescent COVID-19 was sourced from the United States, Italy and Spain. In each case, the material was cDNA or gDNA derived from T cells, B-cell-depleted T cells, or PBMCs.

Germline CDR1 is SGHNT and CDR2 is YENEEA. With V trimmed by 6 bases and J by 1 base, 4 bases remained unmatched. The CDR3 loop spans 14 amino acids. Original handling: Amplifying reference gene primers gave estimates of nucleated cell counts. Clones were read by immunoSEQ multiplex PCR, and TCRdb kept only the in-frame ones, dropping some. D and trimming come from the DNA, and the V and J calls and clone size come from that table. The data hold under 40,000 clones, with nearly 90% observed a single time. The sequence was obtained from a man in his sixties with active COVID-19. The chain couples TRBV11-3 to TRBJ1-1; 8 bases fit TRBD1. Sequencing input: peripheral blood. The CDR3 sequence is CASSSGQENTEAFF. The CDR3 DNA reads as TGTGCCAGCAGTTCGGGACAGGAGAACACTGAAGCTTTCTTT.